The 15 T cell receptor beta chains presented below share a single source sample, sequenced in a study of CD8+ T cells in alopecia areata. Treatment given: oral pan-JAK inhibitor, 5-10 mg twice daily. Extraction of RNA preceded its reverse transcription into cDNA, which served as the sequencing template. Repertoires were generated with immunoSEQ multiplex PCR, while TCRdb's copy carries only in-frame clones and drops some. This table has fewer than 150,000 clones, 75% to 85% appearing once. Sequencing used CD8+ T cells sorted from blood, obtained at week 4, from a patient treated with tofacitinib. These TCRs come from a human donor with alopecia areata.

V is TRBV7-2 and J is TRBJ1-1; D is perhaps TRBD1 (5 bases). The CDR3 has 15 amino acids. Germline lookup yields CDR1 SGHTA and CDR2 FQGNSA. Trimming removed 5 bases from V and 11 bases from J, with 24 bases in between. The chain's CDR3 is CASSLDSTAALRAFF. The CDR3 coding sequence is TGTGCCAGCAGCCTCGACTCGACAGCGGCCTTGAGGGCTTTCTTT.

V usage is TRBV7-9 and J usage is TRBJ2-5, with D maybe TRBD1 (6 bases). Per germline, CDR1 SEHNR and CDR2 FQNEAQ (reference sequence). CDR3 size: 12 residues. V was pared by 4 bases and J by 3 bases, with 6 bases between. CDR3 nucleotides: TGTGCCAGCAGCTACAGGGAAGAGACCCAGTACTTC. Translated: CASSYREETQYF.

The CDR3: CASSTYPHGGMNTEAFF. DNA for the CDR3: TGCGCCAGCAGCACATACCCCCACGGGGGAATGAACACTGAAGCTTTCTTT. This chain links TRBV5-1 with TRBJ1-1, with a possible D match to TRBD1 (5 bases). There are 17 residues in the CDR3. V was cut by 4 bases and J by 0 bases, with 19 bases left in between. CDR1 SGHRS and CDR2 YFSETQ come from the germline V gene.

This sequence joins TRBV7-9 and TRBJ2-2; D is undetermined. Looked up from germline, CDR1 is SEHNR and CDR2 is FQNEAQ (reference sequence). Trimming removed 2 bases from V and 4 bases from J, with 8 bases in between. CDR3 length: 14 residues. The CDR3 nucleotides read TGTGCCAGCAGCTTACCCATGTTCACCGGGGAGCTGTTTTTT. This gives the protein CASSLPMFTGELFF. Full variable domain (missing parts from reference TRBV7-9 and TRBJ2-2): DTGVSQNPRHKITKRGQNVTFRCDPISEHNRLYWYRQTLGQGPEFLTYFQNEAQLEKSRLLSDRFSAERPKGSFSTLEIQRTEQGDSAMYLCASSLPMFTGELFFGEGSRLTVL.

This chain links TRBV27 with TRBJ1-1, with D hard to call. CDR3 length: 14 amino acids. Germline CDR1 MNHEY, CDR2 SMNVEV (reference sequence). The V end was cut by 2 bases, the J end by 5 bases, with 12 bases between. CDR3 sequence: CASSLRPMGTEAFF. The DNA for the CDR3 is TGTGCCAGCAGTTTAAGACCAATGGGGACTGAAGCTTTCTTT.

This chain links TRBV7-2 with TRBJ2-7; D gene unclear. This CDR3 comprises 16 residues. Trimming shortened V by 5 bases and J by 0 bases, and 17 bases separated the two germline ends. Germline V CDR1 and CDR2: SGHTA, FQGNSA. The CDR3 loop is CASSPMDRRLSYEQYF. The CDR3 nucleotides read TGTGCCAGCAGCCCAATGGACCGGCGCCTCTCCTACGAGCAGTACTTC. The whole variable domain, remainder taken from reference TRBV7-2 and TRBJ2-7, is GAGVSQSPSNKVTEKGKDVELRCDPISGHTALYWYRQSLGQGLEFLIYFQGNSAPDKSGLPSDRFSAERTGGSVSTLTIQRTQQEDSAVYLCASSPMDRRLSYEQYFGPGTRLTVT.

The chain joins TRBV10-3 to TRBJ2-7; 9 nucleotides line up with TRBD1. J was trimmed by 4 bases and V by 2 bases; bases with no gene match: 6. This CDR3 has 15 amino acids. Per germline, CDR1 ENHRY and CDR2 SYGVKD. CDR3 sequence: CAISEPGQGRYEQYF. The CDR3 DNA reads TGTGCCATCAGTGAGCCGGGACAGGGAAGGTACGAGCAGTACTTC.

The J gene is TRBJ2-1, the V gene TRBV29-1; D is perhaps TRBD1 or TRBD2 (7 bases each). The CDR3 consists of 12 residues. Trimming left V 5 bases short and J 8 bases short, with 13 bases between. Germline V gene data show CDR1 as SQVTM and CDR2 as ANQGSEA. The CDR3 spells CSVQQGRDEQFF. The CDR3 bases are TGCAGCGTTCAACAGGGGAGGGATGAGCAGTTCTTC.

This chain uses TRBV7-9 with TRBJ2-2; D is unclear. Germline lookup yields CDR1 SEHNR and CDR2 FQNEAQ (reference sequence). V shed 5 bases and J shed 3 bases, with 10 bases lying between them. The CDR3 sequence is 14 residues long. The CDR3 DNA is TGTGCCAGCAGCATCTCACAACACACCGGGGAGCTGTTTTTT. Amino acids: CASSISQHTGELFF.

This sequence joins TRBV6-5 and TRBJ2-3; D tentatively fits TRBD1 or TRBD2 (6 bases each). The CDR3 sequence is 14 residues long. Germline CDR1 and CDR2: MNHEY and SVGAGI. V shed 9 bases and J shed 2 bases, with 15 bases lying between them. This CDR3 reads CASNHRDSTDTQYF. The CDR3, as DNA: TGTGCCAGTAACCACAGGGACTCCACAGATACGCAGTATTTT.

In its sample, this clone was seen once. The CDR3 sequence is CASSLESPPSYNEQFF. The CDR3 nucleotides read TGTGCCAGCAGCTTAGAGAGCCCCCCCTCCTACAATGAGCAGTTCTTC. V and J are TRBV7-8 and TRBJ2-1, with D unresolved. The CDR3 loop spans 16 amino acids. CDR1 is SGHVS and CDR2 is FQNEAQ in the germline V gene. With 1 base removed from V and 0 bases from J, the gap between germline ends came to 10 bases.

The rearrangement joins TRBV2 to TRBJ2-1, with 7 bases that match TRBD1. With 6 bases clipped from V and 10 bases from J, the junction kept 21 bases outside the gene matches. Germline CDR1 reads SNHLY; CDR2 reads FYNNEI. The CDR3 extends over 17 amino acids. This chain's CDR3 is CASRPKAAGGNFGEQFF. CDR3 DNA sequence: TGTGCCAGCAGGCCAAAAGCGGCAGGGGGTAACTTCGGCGAGCAGTTCTTC.

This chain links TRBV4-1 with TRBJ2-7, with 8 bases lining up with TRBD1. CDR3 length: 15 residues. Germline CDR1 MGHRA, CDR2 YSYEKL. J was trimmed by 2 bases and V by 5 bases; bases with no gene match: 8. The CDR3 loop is CASSFPDRVAYEQYF. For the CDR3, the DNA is TGCGCCAGCAGCTTCCCGGACAGGGTGGCCTACGAGCAGTACTTC.

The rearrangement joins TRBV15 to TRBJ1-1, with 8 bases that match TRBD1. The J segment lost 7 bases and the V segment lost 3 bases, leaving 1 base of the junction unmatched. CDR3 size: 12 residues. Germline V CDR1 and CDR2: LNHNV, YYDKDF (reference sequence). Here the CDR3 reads CATSRTGVEAFF. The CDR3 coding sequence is TGTGCCACCAGCAGGACAGGGGTTGAAGCTTTCTTT.

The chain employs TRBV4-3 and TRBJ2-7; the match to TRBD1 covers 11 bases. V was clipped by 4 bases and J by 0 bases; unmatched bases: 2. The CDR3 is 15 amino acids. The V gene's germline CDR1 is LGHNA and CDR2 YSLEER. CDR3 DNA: TGCGCCAGCAGCCCCGGACAGGGGGCCTCCTACGAGCAGTACTTC. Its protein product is CASSPGQGASYEQYF.